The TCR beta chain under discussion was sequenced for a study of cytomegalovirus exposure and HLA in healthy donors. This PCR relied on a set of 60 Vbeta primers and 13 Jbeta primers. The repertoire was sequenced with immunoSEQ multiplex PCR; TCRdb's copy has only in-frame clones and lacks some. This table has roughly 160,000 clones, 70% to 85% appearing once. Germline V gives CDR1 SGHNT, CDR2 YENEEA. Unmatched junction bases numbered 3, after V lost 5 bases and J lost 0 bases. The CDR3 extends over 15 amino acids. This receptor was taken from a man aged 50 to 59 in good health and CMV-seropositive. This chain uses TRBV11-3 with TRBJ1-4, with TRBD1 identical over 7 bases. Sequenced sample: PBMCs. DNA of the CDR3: TGTGCCAGCAGCACCGGGACAGCAACTAATGAAAAACTGTTTTTT. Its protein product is CASSTGTATNEKLFF.